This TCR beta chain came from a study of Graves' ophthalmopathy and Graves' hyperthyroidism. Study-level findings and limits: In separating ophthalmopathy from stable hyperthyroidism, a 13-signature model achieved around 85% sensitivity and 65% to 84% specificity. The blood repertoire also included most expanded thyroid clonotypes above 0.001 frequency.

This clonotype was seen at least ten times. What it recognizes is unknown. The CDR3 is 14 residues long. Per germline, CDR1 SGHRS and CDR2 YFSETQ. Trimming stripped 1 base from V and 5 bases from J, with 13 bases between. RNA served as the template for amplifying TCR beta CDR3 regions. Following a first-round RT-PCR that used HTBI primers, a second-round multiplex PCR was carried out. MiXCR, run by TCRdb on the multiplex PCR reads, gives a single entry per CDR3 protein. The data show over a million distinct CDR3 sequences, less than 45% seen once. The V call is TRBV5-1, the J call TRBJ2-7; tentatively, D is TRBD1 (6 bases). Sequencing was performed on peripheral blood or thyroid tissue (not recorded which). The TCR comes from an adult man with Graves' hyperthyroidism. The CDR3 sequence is CASSLRQGFHEQYF. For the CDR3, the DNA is TGCGCCAGCAGCTTGAGGCAGGGGTTCCACGAGCAGTACTTC.